These 29 T cell receptor beta chains originate from one sample sequenced in a study of graft-versus-host responses after intestinal transplantation. Data came from immunoSEQ multiplex PCR; TCRdb stores just in-frame clones and leaves some out. The sample gives 90,000 to 130,000 clones, approximately 93% of which show up once; roughly 1.2% is in the top ten. No antigen is known for these receptors. The source material was unstimulated CD8+ T cells sorted from spleen or lymph node cells, sampled before transplant. These receptors originate from a human donor who was the organ donor for an intestinal transplant.

J is TRBJ1-2 and V is TRBV5-1; D gene unclear. This CDR3 comprises 16 residues. Trimming took off 7 bases at V and 2 bases at J, with 21 bases between the two ends. CDR1 and CDR2 (germline): SGHRS, YFSETQ. The CDR3 protein is CASPYRSVRKNYGYTF. The CDR3 coding sequence is TGCGCCAGCCCATACAGATCGGTTCGAAAGAACTATGGCTACACCTTC.

This clone is a singleton in its sample. This chain joins TRBV19 and TRBJ2-3, with 10 bases fitting TRBD1. Trimming took 10 bases from V and 4 from J; bases not matched to a gene: 11. The length of the CDR3 is 15 residues. CDR1 is LNHDA, CDR2 SQIVND, per germline (reference sequence). CDR3 sequence: CATLGTGDLADTQYF. CDR3 DNA sequence: TGTGCCACCCTGGGGACAGGGGACCTCGCAGATACGCAGTATTTT.

About this clone: The same CDR3 also results from other DNA sequences found in this sample. The chain combines TRBV6-5 with TRBJ2-3; D uncertain. CDR1 MNHEY and CDR2 SVGAGI come from the germline V gene. The CDR3 consists of 14 residues. V shed 0 bases and J shed 6 bases, with 10 bases lying between them. DNA of the CDR3: TGTGCCAGCAGTTACTCAACCTTGGGGGATACGCAGTATTTT. It encodes CASSYSTLGDTQYF.

This clone was seen only a few times. The chain uses TRBV6-6 and TRBJ2-3; D is uncertain. The germline V gene has CDR1 MNHNY and CDR2 SVGAGI (reference sequence). Trimming removed 6 bases from V and 4 bases from J, with 14 bases in between. The CDR3 length is 14 residues. The DNA for the CDR3 is TGTGCCAGCAGCCCGGGTCTTTTGGCAGATACGCAGTATTTT. Protein: CASSPGLLADTQYF.

This clone was picked up one time. The chain is built from TRBV7-8 and TRBJ2-5; 8 positions match TRBD1. The CDR3 has 16 amino acids. With 4 bases clipped from V and 5 bases from J, the junction kept 12 bases outside the gene matches. Per the germline V gene, CDR1 is SGHVS and CDR2 is FQNEAQ. CDR3: CASSSDRGGRRETQYF. In nucleotides, the CDR3 is TGTGCCAGCAGCTCCGACAGGGGCGGTCGGCGGGAGACCCAGTACTTC.

The chain recombines TRBV2 with TRBJ2-1; 8 positions agree with TRBD2. V lost 8 bases, J lost 5 bases, and 2 bases stayed unmatched. The CDR3 length is 12 residues. Germline V gives CDR1 SNHLY, CDR2 FYNNEI. DNA for the CDR3: TGTGCCAGCGTGGGACTAGACAATGAGCAGTTCTTC. It specifies CASVGLDNEQFF.

The chain joins TRBV11-2 to TRBJ2-7; the match to TRBD2 covers 8 bases. Unmatched junction bases numbered 10, after V lost 4 bases and J lost 5 bases. The CDR3 sequence is 15 residues long. CDR1 is SGHAT, CDR2 FQNNGV, per germline. In nucleotides, the CDR3 is TGTGCCAGCAGCTCCGCTCCGGGACTAGAAAACGAGCAGTACTTC. As protein: CASSSAPGLENEQYF.

The J gene is TRBJ2-3, the V gene TRBV14; TRBD1 agrees at 9 bases. From germline, CDR1 is SGHDN and CDR2 FVKESK. This CDR3 comprises 17 residues. V trimming: 0 bases; J trimming: 3 bases; junction bases outside the gene matches: 7. CDR3 loop: CASSQDEGQGGTDTQYF. The DNA for the CDR3 is TGTGCCAGCAGCCAAGATGAGGGACAGGGCGGAACAGATACGCAGTATTTT.

V usage is TRBV4-1 and J usage is TRBJ2-7; 7 positions agree with TRBD1. The CDR3 extends over 14 amino acids. From germline, CDR1 is MGHRA and CDR2 YSYEKL. J was trimmed by 2 bases and V by 4 bases; bases with no gene match: 5. This chain's CDR3 is CASSPRQGPYEQYF. The CDR3 DNA reads TGCGCCAGCAGCCCCCGACAGGGCCCCTACGAGCAGTACTTC.

Only one count was recorded for this clone. This chain connects TRBV9 to TRBJ2-3; 13 bases map to TRBD2. The V gene end was trimmed by 4 bases and the J gene end by 4 bases; junction bases not matched to a gene: 6. Germline V gives CDR1 SGDLS, CDR2 YYNGEE. The CDR3 has 16 residues. CDR3 residues: CASSPRTSGSADTQYF. For the CDR3, the DNA is TGTGCCAGCAGCCCTAGGACTAGCGGGAGTGCAGATACGCAGTATTTT.

About this clone: In this CDR3 the conserved last residue, phenylalanine or tryptophan, is missing, so a read error is likely. The chain couples TRBV4-3 to TRBJ2-6; D is perhaps TRBD1 (6 bases). The germline gives CDR1 LGHNA, CDR2 YSLEER. This CDR3 spans 16 amino acids. The ends were cut back, 0 bases at V and 2 bases at J, with 8 bases in the middle. The CDR3 is CASSQDGGAGANVLTS. CDR3 coding DNA: TGCGCCAGCAGCCAAGATGGGGGCGCTGGGGCCAACGTCCTGACTTCC.

The rearrangement uses TRBV19 and TRBJ2-2, with TRBD1 matching 9 bases. V dropped 5 bases and J dropped 6; count of bases not matched to a gene: 7. Germline lookup yields CDR1 LNHDA and CDR2 SQIVND (reference sequence). This CDR3 is built from 15 residues. DNA for the CDR3: TGTGCCAGTAGTTCCTGGACAGGGGCGGCCGGGGAGCTGTTTTTT. Translating gives CASSSWTGAAGELFF.

This chain joins TRBV28 and TRBJ2-7; 9 bases agree with TRBD2. V trimming: 3 bases; J trimming: 3 bases; junction bases outside the gene matches: 9. Germline CDR1 and CDR2: MDHEN and SYDVKM. There are 16 residues in the CDR3. CDR3 region: CASSLDLAGGYYEQYF. In DNA, the CDR3 is TGTGCCAGCAGTTTGGACCTGGCGGGAGGGTACTACGAGCAGTACTTC.

The J gene is TRBJ1-2, the V gene TRBV25-1, with 7 bases lining up with TRBD1. V was pared by 4 bases and J by 8 bases, with 4 bases of the junction left unmatched. Germline V lookup: CDR1 MGHDK, CDR2 SYGVNS. CDR3 length: 12 amino acids. CDR3 nucleotides: TGTGCCAGCAGTGCGCAGGGGGAAGGCTACACCTTC. It is translated as CASSAQGEGYTF.

The chain is built from TRBV6-1 and TRBJ1-2; D gene ambiguous. Germline V lookup: CDR1 MNHNS, CDR2 SASEGT. V was trimmed by 5 bases and J by 5 bases, leaving 12 bases between them. The CDR3 totals 13 residues. CDR3 sequence reads: CASSFLSSYGYTF. In DNA form, the CDR3 reads TGTGCCAGCAGTTTCCTCAGCTCATATGGCTACACCTTC.

The J gene is TRBJ1-2, the V gene TRBV27, with D tentatively TRBD1 (6 bases). CDR1 and CDR2 (germline): MNHEY, SMNVEV (reference sequence). The CDR3 contains 13 residues. Trimming pared 0 bases from V and 8 bases from J, leaving 10 bases between. CDR3 protein: CASSLSGGEGYTF. The CDR3 bases are TGTGCCAGCAGTTTATCAGGGGGGGAGGGCTACACCTTC.

The chain is built from TRBV23-1 and TRBJ2-7; no definite D call. TRBV23-1 falls under the ORF class, with uncertain function. The CDR3 is 15 residues long. Deletions cut 6 bases from V and 5 bases from J, with 20 bases between. This CDR3 is CASSLRRSRRHEQYF. The CDR3 DNA follows: TGCGCCAGCAGCCTTCGCCGGTCCCGAAGGCACGAGCAGTACTTC.

The rearrangement links TRBV25-1 to TRBJ2-5, with 7 bases lining up with TRBD1. CDR1 is MGHDK, CDR2 SYGVNS, per germline. The CDR3 runs to 12 residues. V was clipped by 4 bases and J by 10 bases; unmatched bases: 6. CDR3 sequence: CASSGLTGYQYF. CDR3 nucleotide sequence: TGTGCCAGCAGTGGCCTGACAGGGTACCAGTACTTC. The variable domain in full, with the rest retrieved from reference TRBV25-1 and TRBJ2-5, is EADIYQTPRYLVIGTGKKITLECSQTMGHDKMYWYQQDPGMELHLIHYSYGVNSTEKGDLSSESTVSRIRTEHFPLTLESARPSHTSQYLCASSGLTGYQYFGPGTRLLVL.

The chain couples TRBV28 to TRBJ1-6; D perhaps matches TRBD1 (6 bases). Trimming stripped 1 base from V and 6 bases from J, with 10 bases between. Germline loops: CDR1 MDHEN, CDR2 SYDVKM. CDR3 length equals 15 residues. As DNA, the CDR3 is TGTGCCAGCAGTTTATTCGGACAGTTTAATTCACCCCTCCACTTT. Amino acid sequence: CASSLFGQFNSPLHF.

The chain is built from TRBV4-3 and TRBJ2-7; D unresolved. Trimming left V 6 bases short and J 0 bases short, with 9 bases between. This CDR3 has 13 residues. The V gene's germline CDR1 is LGHNA and CDR2 YSLEER. The CDR3 region is CASSADHSYEQYF. The CDR3 DNA follows: TGCGCCAGCAGTGCCGACCACTCCTACGAGCAGTACTTC.

The chain's CDR3 is CAWSLAAWTQYF. The CDR3 bases are TGTGCCTGGAGTCTCGCTGCTTGGACCCAGTACTTC. The chain links TRBV30 to TRBJ2-5; D ambiguous. From germline, CDR1 is GTSNPN and CDR2 SVGIG (reference sequence). This CDR3 has 12 amino acids. V lost 2 bases to trimming and J lost 7 bases, with 11 bases between them. Full variable domain (missing parts from reference TRBV30 and TRBJ2-5): SQTIHQWPATLVQPVGSPLSLECTVEGTSNPNLYWYRQAAGRGLQLLFYSVGIGQISSEVPQNLSASRPQDRQFILSSKKLLLSDSGFYLCAWSLAAWTQYFGPGTRLLVL.

This clone has more than one count but fewer than ten. This chain links TRBV9 with TRBJ2-1; D unresolved. The CDR3 length is 12 residues. CDR1 is SGDLS, CDR2 YYNGEE, per germline. Trimming pared 3 bases from V and 0 bases from J, leaving 1 base between. The DNA of the CDR3 is TGTGCCAGCAGCGCCTCCTACAATGAGCAGTTCTTC. It is translated as CASSASYNEQFF. The whole variable domain, remainder taken from reference TRBV9 and TRBJ2-1, is DSGVTQTPKHLITATGQRVTLRCSPRSGDLSVYWYQQSLDQGLQFLIQYYNGEERAKGNILERFSAQQFPDLHSELNLSSLELGDSALYFCASSASYNEQFFGPGTRLTVL.

This clone was observed a single time. V usage is TRBV19 and J usage is TRBJ1-2; TRBD1 is a possible D gene (5 bases). CDR3 length: 11 residues. CDR1 and CDR2 (germline): LNHDA, SQIVND (reference sequence). With 5 bases removed from V and 10 bases from J, the gap between germline ends came to 11 bases. CDR3 protein: CASSLSTDYTF. The CDR3 nucleotides are TGTGCCAGTAGTCTCTCGACAGACTACACCTTC. Looking up the rest from reference TRBV19 and TRBJ1-2 gives the full variable domain: DGGITQSPKYLFRKEGQNVTLSCEQNLNHDAMYWYRQDPGQGLRLIYYSQIVNDFQKGDIAEGYSVSREKKESFPLTVTSAQKNPTAFYLCASSLSTDYTFGSGTRLTVV.

This chain links TRBV4-1 with TRBJ1-2; D remains ambiguous. The CDR3 is 15 amino acids. Germline V lookup: CDR1 MGHRA, CDR2 YSYEKL. V lost 1 base and J 5 bases, leaving 14 bases between the germline ends. CDR3: CASSQVPSAPYGYTF. As DNA, the CDR3 is TGCGCCAGCAGCCAAGTCCCATCAGCCCCTTATGGCTACACCTTC.

The chain is built from TRBV7-9 and TRBJ2-1, with TRBD1 as a possible D gene (6 bases). CDR3 length: 13 residues. CDR1 and CDR2 from the germline V gene are SEHNR and FQNEAQ (reference sequence). The V gene lost 3 bases and the J gene lost 10 bases, with 13 bases spanning the gap. The CDR3 DNA is TGTGCCAGCAGCTTTGGGGGCGGGCGGGAGCAGTTCTTC. It specifies CASSFGGGREQFF. Full variable domain (remainder filled in from reference TRBV7-9 and TRBJ2-1): DTGVSQNPRHKITKRGQNVTFRCDPISEHNRLYWYRQTLGQGPEFLTYFQNEAQLEKSRLLSDRFSAERPKGSFSTLEIQRTEQGDSAMYLCASSFGGGREQFFGPGTRLTVL.

The chain uses TRBV6-1 and TRBJ2-1; D may be TRBD2 (5 bases). The CDR3 length is 13 residues. Germline V lookup: CDR1 MNHNS, CDR2 SASEGT. V was shortened by 8 bases and J by 0 bases, with 8 bases between the two germline ends. The CDR3 here is CASGLSSYNEQFF. The CDR3 DNA is TGTGCCAGCGGACTTTCCTCCTACAATGAGCAGTTCTTC.

The chain joins TRBV27 to TRBJ2-7, with D possibly being TRBD1 (6 bases). Trimming removed 4 bases at V and 1 base at J, with 14 bases between. The CDR3 is 15 residues long. Germline assignment: CDR1 MNHEY and CDR2 SMNVEV (reference sequence). CDR3 amino acids: CASSSSDRPSYEQYF. The CDR3 DNA follows: TGTGCCAGCAGTTCCTCGGACAGACCTTCCTACGAGCAGTACTTC.

This sequence joins TRBV2 and TRBJ2-3; 16 bases line up with TRBD2. The CDR3 is 18 amino acids. V dropped 7 bases and J dropped 0; count of bases not matched to a gene: 7. CDR1 SNHLY and CDR2 FYNNEI come from the germline V gene. The CDR3 coding sequence is TGTGCCAGCACCTCTGGGGGACTAGCGGGAGGGAGCACAGATACGCAGTATTTT. Translating gives CASTSGGLAGGSTDTQYF.

The J gene is TRBJ2-3, the V gene TRBV28; D remains ambiguous. Germline V gene sequence: CDR1 MDHEN, CDR2 SYDVKM. The CDR3 runs to 12 residues. Between the trimmed V and J ends, which lost 1 base and 4 bases, there was a span of 3 bases. The CDR3 region is CASSLFSDTQYF. The CDR3 nucleotides read TGTGCCAGCAGTTTATTTTCAGATACGCAGTATTTT.